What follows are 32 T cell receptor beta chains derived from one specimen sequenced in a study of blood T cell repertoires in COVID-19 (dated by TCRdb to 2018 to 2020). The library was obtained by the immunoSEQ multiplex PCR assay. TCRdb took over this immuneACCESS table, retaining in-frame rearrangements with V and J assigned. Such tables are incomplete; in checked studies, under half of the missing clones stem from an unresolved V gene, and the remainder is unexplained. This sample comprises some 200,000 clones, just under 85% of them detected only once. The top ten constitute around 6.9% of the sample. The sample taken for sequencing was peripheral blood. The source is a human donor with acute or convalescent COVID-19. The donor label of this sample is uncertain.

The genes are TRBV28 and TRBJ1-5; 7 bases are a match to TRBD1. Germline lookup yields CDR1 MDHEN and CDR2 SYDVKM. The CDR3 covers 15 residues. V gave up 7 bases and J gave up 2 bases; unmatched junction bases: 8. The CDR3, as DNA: TGTGCCAGCAACTACCCCGGACAGGGCAATCAGCCCCAGCATTTT. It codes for CASNYPGQGNQPQHF.

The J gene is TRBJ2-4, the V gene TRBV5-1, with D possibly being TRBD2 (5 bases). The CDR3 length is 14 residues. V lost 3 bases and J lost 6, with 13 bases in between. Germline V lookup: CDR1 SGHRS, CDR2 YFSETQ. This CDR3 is CASSSAGVGNIQYF. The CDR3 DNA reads TGCGCCAGCAGCTCGGCCGGGGTTGGAAACATTCAGTACTTC.

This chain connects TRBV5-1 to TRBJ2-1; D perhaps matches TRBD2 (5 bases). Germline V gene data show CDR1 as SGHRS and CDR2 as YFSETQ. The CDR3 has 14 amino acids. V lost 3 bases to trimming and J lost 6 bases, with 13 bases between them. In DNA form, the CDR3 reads TGCGCCAGCAGCTCCACGGGAACTCGCAATGAGCAGTTCTTC. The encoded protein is CASSSTGTRNEQFF.

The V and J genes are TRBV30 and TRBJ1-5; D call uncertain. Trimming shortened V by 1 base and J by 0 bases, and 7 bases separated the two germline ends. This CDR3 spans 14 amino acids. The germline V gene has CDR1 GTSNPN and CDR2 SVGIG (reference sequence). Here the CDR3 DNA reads TGTGCCTGGAGTGCCGGGAGTAGCAATCAGCCCCAGCATTTT. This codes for CAWSAGSSNQPQHF.

CDR3 nucleotides: TGTGCCAGCTGGACAGGGGTCGCCCAGTACTTC. Protein sequence: CASWTGVAQYF. The genes are TRBV6-5 and TRBJ2-5, with 9 positions matching TRBD1. Germline CDR1 reads MNHEY; CDR2 reads SVGAGI. J lost 9 bases, V lost 8 bases, and 4 bases had no gene match. The CDR3 has 11 amino acids.

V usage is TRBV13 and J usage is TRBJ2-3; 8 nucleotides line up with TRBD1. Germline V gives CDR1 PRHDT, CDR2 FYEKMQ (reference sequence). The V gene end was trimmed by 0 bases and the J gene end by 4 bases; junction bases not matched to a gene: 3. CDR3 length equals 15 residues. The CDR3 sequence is CASSLGTGVPDTQYF. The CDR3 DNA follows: TGTGCCAGCAGCTTAGGGACAGGGGTCCCAGATACGCAGTATTTT.

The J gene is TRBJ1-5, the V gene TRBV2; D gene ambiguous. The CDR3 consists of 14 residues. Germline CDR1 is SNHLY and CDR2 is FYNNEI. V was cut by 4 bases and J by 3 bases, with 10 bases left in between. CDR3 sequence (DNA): TGTGCCAGCAGTGCTGGGCCCACCAATCAGCCCCAGCATTTT. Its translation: CASSAGPTNQPQHF.

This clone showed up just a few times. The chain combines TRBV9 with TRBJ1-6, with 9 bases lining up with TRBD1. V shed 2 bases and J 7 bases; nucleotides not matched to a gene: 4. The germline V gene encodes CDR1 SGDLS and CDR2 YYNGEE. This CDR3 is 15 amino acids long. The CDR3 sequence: CASSVAGQGNSPLHF. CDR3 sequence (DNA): TGTGCCAGCAGCGTGGCGGGACAGGGAAATTCACCCCTCCACTTT.

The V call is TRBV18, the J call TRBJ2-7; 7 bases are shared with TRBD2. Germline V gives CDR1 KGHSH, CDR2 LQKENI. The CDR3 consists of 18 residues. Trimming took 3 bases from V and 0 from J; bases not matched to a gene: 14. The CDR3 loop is CASSPLTLSSGASYEQYF. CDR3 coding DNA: TGTGCCAGCTCACCCCTCACACTGTCTAGCGGAGCCTCCTACGAGCAGTACTTC.

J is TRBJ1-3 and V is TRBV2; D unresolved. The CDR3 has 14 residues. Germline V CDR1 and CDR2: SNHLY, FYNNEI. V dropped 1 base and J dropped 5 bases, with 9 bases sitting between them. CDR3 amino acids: CASSEVSVRNTIYF. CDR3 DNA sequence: TGTGCCAGCAGTGAAGTGAGCGTCCGAAACACCATATATTTT.

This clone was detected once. The CDR3 protein is CASSRTSSKNIQYF. The CDR3 DNA reads as TGTGCCAGTAGCCGAACTTCTTCCAAAAACATTCAGTACTTC. The chain joins TRBV19 to TRBJ2-4; D is undetermined. With 6 bases removed from V and 2 bases from J, the gap between germline ends came to 11 bases. The germline gives CDR1 LNHDA, CDR2 SQIVND (reference sequence). The CDR3 is 14 residues long. The entire variable domain, with the rest obtained from reference TRBV19 and TRBJ2-4, is as follows: DGGITQSPKYLFRKEGQNVTLSCEQNLNHDAMYWYRQDPGQGLRLIYYSQIVNDFQKGDIAEGYSVSREKKESFPLTVTSAQKNPTAFYLCASSRTSSKNIQYFGAGTRLSVL.

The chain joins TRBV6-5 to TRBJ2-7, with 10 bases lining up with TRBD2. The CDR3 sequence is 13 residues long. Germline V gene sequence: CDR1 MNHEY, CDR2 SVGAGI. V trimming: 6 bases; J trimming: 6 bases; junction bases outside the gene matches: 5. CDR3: CASRNLAGAEQYF. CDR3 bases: TGTGCCAGCAGAAATCTAGCGGGAGCCGAGCAGTACTTC.

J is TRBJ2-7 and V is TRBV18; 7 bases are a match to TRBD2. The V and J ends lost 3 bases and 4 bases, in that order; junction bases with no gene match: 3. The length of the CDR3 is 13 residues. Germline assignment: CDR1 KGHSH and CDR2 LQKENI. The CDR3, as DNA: TGTGCCAGCTCACCGCGGGAGCTATACGAGCAGTACTTC. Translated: CASSPRELYEQYF.

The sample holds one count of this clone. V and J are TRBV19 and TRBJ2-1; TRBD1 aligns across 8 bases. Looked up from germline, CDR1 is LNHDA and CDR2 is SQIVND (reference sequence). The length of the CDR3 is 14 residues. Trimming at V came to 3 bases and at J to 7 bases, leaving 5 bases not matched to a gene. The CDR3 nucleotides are TGTGCCAGTAGTATTCGGTGGGACAGGAATGAGCAGTTCTTC. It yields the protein CASSIRWDRNEQFF.

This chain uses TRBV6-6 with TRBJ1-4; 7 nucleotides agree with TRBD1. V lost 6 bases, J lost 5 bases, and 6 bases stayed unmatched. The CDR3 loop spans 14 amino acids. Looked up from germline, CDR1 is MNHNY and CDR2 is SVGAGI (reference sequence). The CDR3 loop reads CASRVGQFNEKLFF. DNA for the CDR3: TGTGCCAGCAGAGTGGGACAGTTCAATGAAAAACTGTTTTTT.

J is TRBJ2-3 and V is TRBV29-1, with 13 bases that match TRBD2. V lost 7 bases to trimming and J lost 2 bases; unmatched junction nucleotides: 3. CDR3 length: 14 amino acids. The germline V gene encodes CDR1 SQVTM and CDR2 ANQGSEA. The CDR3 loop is CSAGTSGITDTQYF. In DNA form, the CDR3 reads TGCAGCGCCGGGACTAGCGGGATCACAGATACGCAGTATTTT.

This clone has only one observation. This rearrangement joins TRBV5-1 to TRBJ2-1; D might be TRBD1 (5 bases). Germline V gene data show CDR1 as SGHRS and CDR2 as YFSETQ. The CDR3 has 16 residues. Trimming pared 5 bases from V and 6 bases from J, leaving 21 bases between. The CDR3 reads CASRVGAQASFNEQFF. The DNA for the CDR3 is TGCGCCAGCAGGGTAGGGGCGCAGGCTAGTTTCAATGAGCAGTTCTTC.

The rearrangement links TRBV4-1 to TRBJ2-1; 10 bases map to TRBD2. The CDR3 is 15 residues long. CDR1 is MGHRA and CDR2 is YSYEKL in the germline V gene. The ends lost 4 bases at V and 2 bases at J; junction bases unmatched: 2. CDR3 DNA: TGCGCCAGCAGCCGGGGACTAGCGACCTACAATGAGCAGTTCTTC. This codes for CASSRGLATYNEQFF.

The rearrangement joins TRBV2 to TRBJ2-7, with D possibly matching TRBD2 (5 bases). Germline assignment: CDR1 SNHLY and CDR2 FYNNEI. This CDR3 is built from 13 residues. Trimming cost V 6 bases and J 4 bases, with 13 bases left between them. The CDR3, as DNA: TGTGCCAGCAGCCTGGAGGTTGGGTACGAGCAGTACTTC. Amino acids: CASSLEVGYEQYF.

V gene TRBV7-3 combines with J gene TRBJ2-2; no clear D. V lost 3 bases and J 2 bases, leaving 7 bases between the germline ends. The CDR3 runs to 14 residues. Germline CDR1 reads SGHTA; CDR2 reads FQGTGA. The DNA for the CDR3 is TGTGCCAGCAGCTTCTCGAGTAACACCGGGGAGCTGTTTTTT. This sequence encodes CASSFSSNTGELFF.

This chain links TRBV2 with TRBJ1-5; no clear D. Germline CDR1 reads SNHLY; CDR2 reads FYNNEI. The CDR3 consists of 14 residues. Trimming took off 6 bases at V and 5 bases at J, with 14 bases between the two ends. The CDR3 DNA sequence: TGTGCCAGCAGAGCCACGGGGAGGGATCAGCCCCAGCATTTT. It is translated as CASRATGRDQPQHF.

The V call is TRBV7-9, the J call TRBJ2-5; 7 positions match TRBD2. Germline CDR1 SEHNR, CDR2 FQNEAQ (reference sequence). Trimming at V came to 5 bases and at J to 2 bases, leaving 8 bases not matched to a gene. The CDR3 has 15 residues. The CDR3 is CASSPLTSEQETQYF. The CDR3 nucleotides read TGTGCCAGCAGCCCCCTTACTAGCGAGCAAGAGACCCAGTACTTC. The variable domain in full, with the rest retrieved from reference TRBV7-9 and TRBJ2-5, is DTGVSQNPRHKITKRGQNVTFRCDPISEHNRLYWYRQTLGQGPEFLTYFQNEAQLEKSRLLSDRFSAERPKGSFSTLEIQRTEQGDSAMYLCASSPLTSEQETQYFGPGTRLLVL.

The CDR3 DNA sequence: TGTGCCAGCAGCTTCGAGGGATCCGGTCAGCCCCAGCATTTT. As protein: CASSFEGSGQPQHF. The chain has TRBV5-8 and TRBJ1-5; D unresolved. Germline-derived CDR1 and CDR2 are SGHTS and YDEGEE. The CDR3 is 14 residues long. V lost 2 bases to trimming and J lost 6 bases, with 12 bases between them.

CDR3 amino acids: CASSEQAGGNYNEQFF. The CDR3 nucleotides read TGTGCCAGCAGTGAACAAGCGGGAGGGAACTACAATGAGCAGTTCTTC. The V gene is TRBV2, the J gene TRBJ2-1, with TRBD2 matching over 10 bases. Germline assignment: CDR1 SNHLY and CDR2 FYNNEI. CDR3 size: 16 residues. V shed 2 bases, J shed 3 bases, and the junction held 4 bases outside the gene matches.

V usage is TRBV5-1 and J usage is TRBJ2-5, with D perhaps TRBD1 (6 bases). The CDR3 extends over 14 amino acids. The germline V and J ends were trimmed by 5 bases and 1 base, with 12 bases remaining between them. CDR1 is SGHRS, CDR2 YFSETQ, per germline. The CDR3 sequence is CASRPGQIQETQYF. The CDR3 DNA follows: TGCGCCAGCAGACCTGGACAGATCCAAGAGACCCAGTACTTC.

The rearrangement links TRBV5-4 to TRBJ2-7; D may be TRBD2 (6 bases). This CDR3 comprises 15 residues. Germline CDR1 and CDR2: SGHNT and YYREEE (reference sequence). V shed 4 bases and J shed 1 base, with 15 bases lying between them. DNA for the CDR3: TGTGCCAGCAGCCCGGGGGTAGCGGCTTCCTACGAGCAGTACTTC. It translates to CASSPGVAASYEQYF.

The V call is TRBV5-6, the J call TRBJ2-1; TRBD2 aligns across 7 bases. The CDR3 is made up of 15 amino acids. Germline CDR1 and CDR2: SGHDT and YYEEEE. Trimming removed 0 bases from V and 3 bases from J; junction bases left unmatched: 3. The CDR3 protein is CASSLVGEGYNEQFF. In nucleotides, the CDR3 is TGTGCCAGCAGCTTGGTGGGGGAGGGCTACAATGAGCAGTTCTTC. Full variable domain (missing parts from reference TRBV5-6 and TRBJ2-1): DAGVTQSPTHLIKTRGQQVTLRCSPKSGHDTVSWYQQALGQGPQFIFQYYEEEERQRGNFPDRFSGHQFPNYSSELNVNALLLGDSALYLCASSLVGEGYNEQFFGPGTRLTVL.

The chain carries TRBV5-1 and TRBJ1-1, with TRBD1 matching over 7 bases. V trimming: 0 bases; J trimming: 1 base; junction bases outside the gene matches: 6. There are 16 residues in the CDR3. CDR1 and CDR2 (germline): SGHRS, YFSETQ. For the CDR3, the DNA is TGCGCCAGCAGCTTGGGAAGCCGGACAGGGAACACTGAAGCTTTCTTT. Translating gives CASSLGSRTGNTEAFF.

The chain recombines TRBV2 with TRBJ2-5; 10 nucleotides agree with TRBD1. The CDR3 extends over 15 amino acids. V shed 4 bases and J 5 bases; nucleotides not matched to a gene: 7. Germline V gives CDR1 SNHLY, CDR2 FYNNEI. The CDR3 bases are TGTGCCAGCAGTGGGACAGGGGGACCTGGGGAGACCCAGTACTTC. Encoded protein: CASSGTGGPGETQYF.

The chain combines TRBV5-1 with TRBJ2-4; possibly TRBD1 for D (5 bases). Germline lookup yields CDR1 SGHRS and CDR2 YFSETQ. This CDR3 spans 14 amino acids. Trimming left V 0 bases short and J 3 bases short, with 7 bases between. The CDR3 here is CASSLGQNKNIQYF. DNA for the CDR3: TGCGCCAGCAGCTTGGGACAGAACAAAAACATTCAGTACTTC.

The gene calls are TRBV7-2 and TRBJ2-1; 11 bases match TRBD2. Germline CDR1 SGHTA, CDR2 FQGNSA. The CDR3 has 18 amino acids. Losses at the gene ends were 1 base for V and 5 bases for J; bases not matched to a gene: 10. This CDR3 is CASSLVAGGSSFHNEQFF. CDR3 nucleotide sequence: TGTGCCAGCAGCTTAGTAGCGGGAGGGTCCTCCTTTCACAATGAGCAGTTCTTC.

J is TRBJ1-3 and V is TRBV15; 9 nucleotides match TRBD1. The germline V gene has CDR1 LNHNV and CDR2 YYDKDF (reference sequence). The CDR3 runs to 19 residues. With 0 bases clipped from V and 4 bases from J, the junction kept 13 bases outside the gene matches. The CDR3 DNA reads TGTGCCACCAGCAGAGACCGGGCGAGCGGACAGGGGCGAGGAAACACCATATATTTT. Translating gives CATSRDRASGQGRGNTIYF.